One and the same sample provided the 6 T cell receptor beta chains below, sequenced in a study of T cells in Graves' hyperthyroidism and ophthalmopathy. Amplified regions were TCR beta CDR3 sequences from RNA transcripts. The TCR CDR3 first-round RT-PCR relied on the HTBI primer set. Using its own MiXCR run on the multiplex PCR reads, TCRdb lists one record per CDR3 protein. The sample lists 300,000 to 450,000 distinct CDR3 sequences, approximately 14% occurring once. The sample was blood. The receptors were sampled from a woman younger than 35 with Graves' hyperthyroidism that later progressed to Graves' ophthalmopathy.

This clonotype was counted many times. V and J are TRBV7-9 and TRBJ1-2, with 9 nucleotides matching TRBD1. The V gene end was trimmed by 5 bases and the J gene end by 3 bases; junction bases not matched to a gene: 13. CDR1 and CDR2 from the germline V gene are SEHNR and FQNEAQ (reference sequence). CDR3 length: 17 residues. The CDR3 coding sequence is TGTGCCAGCAGCCGCTCGGGGGACAGGGTTGGTTACTATGGCTACACCTTC. Translating it yields CASSRSGDRVGYYGYTF. Full variable domain (missing parts from reference TRBV7-9 and TRBJ1-2): DTGVSQNPRHKITKRGQNVTFRCDPISEHNRLYWYRQTLGQGPEFLTYFQNEAQLEKSRLLSDRFSAERPKGSFSTLEIQRTEQGDSAMYLCASSRSGDRVGYYGYTFGSGTRLTVV.

This clonotype was counted ten times or more. This chain joins TRBV2 and TRBJ1-1; 10 bases are a match to TRBD1. The CDR3 has 18 amino acids. With 6 bases clipped from V and 1 base from J, the junction kept 14 bases outside the gene matches. Germline loops: CDR1 SNHLY, CDR2 FYNNEI. CDR3 DNA: TGTGCCAGCAGCTTCCGAACGACAGGGGGCTGGGAGAACACTGAAGCTTTCTTT. This translates into CASSFRTTGGWENTEAFF.

This clonotype has only a few counts. J is TRBJ2-1 and V is TRBV15; D is unclear. The CDR3 is made up of 13 amino acids. Germline V gives CDR1 LNHNV, CDR2 YYDKDF (reference sequence). Trimming cost V 4 bases and J 10 bases, with 14 bases left between them. The CDR3: CATSIVYLKEQFF. In DNA, the CDR3 is TGTGCCACCAGCATCGTCTACTTGAAGGAGCAGTTCTTC.

This clonotype was observed many times. The rearrangement uses TRBV12-3 or TRBV12-4 and TRBJ2-7; TRBD2 might be the D (6 bases). This CDR3 contains 14 residues. V was trimmed by 3 bases and J by 2 bases, leaving 11 bases between them. The CDR3 sequence is CASSFGGMTYEQYF. Here the CDR3 DNA reads TGTGCCAGCAGTTTTGGCGGGATGACCTACGAGCAGTACTTC.

This clonotype was observed many times. The chain links TRBV2 to TRBJ2-2, with D uncertain. Germline CDR1 is SNHLY and CDR2 is FYNNEI. V was trimmed by 5 bases and J by 4 bases, leaving 11 bases between them. This CDR3 region has 14 residues. CDR3 in amino acids: CASSSSVSTGELFF. The CDR3 nucleotides are TGTGCCAGCAGTTCATCAGTTAGCACCGGGGAGCTGTTTTTT.

This clonotype was seen ten or more times. The rearrangement links TRBV7-2 to TRBJ2-1; D may be TRBD1 (5 bases). The CDR3 contains 16 residues. V was clipped by 2 bases and J by 0 bases, with 11 bases between them. Looked up from germline, CDR1 is SGHTA and CDR2 is FQGNSA. The CDR3, as DNA: TGTGCCAGCAGCTTAAGGGGCCAGAGCTCCTACAATGAGCAGTTCTTC. It yields the protein CASSLRGQSSYNEQFF.